This entry describes one TCR beta chain. V dropped 1 base and J dropped 13 bases, with 13 bases sitting between them. Germline CDR1 SGHAT, CDR2 FQNNGV. The CDR3 runs 13 residues. The data were obtained in a study of shared clonotypes between healthy human individuals. Data came from immunoSEQ multiplex PCR; TCRdb stores just in-frame clones and leaves some out. The table shows about 1.5 million clones, with 95% to 99% occurring only once. This TCR derives from a man younger than 40 in good health. Material for sequencing was naive CD4+ T cells sorted from blood. Stated subset: CD45RA+ positively selected. V gene TRBV11-2 combines with J gene TRBJ1-4; D is perhaps TRBD1 (6 bases). CDR3 protein: CASSLARGHGLFF. The CDR3 bases are TGTGCCAGCAGCTTAGCACGGGGGCATGGACTGTTTTTT.